Below, 32 T cell receptor beta chains from the same sample are listed, as sequenced in a study of control samples from healthy donors and cancer patients. Here immunoSEQ multiplex PCR was the method, and the copy in TCRdb shows in-frame clones only, minus some. This table has about 120,000 clones, around 86% appearing once. Material: blood. The origin of the receptors is a man aged 40-49 years in good health.

The rearrangement uses TRBV5-1 and TRBJ2-7, with 8 bases matching TRBD1. V gave up 3 bases and J gave up 2 bases; unmatched junction bases: 13. The CDR3 loop spans 17 amino acids. CDR1 and CDR2 from the germline V gene are SGHRS and YFSETQ. CDR3 sequence reads: CASSSGTIGQGPYEQYF. CDR3 bases: TGCGCCAGCAGCTCGGGGACGATCGGACAGGGACCCTACGAGCAGTACTTC.

The chain employs TRBV5-4 and TRBJ1-2; no clear D. The V end lost 2 bases, the J end lost 9 bases, and 17 bases lay between the germline ends. The CDR3 runs 14 residues. Germline CDR1 is SGHNT and CDR2 is YYREEE (reference sequence). The CDR3 nucleotides are TGTGCCAGCAGCTTAAATATCGGGGTTGGGAGCTACACCTTC. Its translation is CASSLNIGVGSYTF.

The rearrangement links TRBV5-6 to TRBJ2-2; D may be TRBD2 (7 bases). The length of the CDR3 is 16 residues. V lost 4 bases, J lost 4 bases, and 17 bases lay in between. Per germline, CDR1 SGHDT and CDR2 YYEEEE. The CDR3 DNA is TGTGCCAGCAGCAAGATGGGGGGGCAGGGCACCGGGGAGCTGTTTTTT. Amino acids: CASSKMGGQGTGELFF.

This clone was detected once. This chain uses TRBV24-1 with TRBJ1-2, with 7 bases that match TRBD1. CDR1 and CDR2 from the germline V gene are KGHDR and SFDVKD. The CDR3 sequence is 13 residues long. The V and J ends lost 4 bases and 6 bases, in that order; junction bases with no gene match: 4. CDR3 protein: CATSDLDRDGYTF. The CDR3, as DNA: TGTGCCACCAGTGACCTTGACAGGGATGGCTACACCTTC.

The chain joins TRBV25-1 to TRBJ1-1, with unresolved D. Germline CDR1 is MGHDK and CDR2 is SYGVNS. This CDR3 has 15 amino acids. Trimming stripped 0 bases from V and 6 bases from J, with 14 bases between. For the CDR3, the DNA is TGTGCCAGCAGTGAATATCTAGCACAGAGGGCTGAAGCTTTCTTT. It yields the protein CASSEYLAQRAEAFF.

The J gene is TRBJ2-5, the V gene TRBV29-1; 8 bases line up with TRBD2. The J segment lost 7 bases and the V segment lost 4 bases, leaving 14 bases of the junction unmatched. The germline V gene has CDR1 SQVTM and CDR2 ANQGSEA. The CDR3 extends over 15 amino acids. Here the CDR3 reads CSVAGGSGALGTQYF. The CDR3 DNA reads as TGCAGCGTTGCGGGTGGTAGCGGGGCCCTAGGGACCCAGTACTTC.

V and J are TRBV25-1 and TRBJ2-1, with unresolved D. The CDR3 contains 11 residues. The germline V gene has CDR1 MGHDK and CDR2 SYGVNS. Trimming pared 3 bases from V and 9 bases from J, leaving 6 bases between. The CDR3 nucleotides read TGTGCCAGCAGTGAGGGGATTGAGCAGTTCTTC. It specifies CASSEGIEQFF.

The CDR3 reads CSVLTMGTEAFF. CDR3 DNA: TGCAGCGTCCTCACAATGGGGACTGAAGCTTTCTTT. This chain links TRBV29-1 with TRBJ1-1; D uncertain. Germline CDR1 and CDR2: SQVTM and ANQGSEA. The V end was cut by 6 bases, the J end by 5 bases, with 13 bases between. The CDR3 is 12 residues long.

The CDR3 bases are TGTGCCACCAGTGATTCAACCCCAAGACTAGCGGGGGGTTACAATGAGCAGTTCTTC. The encoded protein is CATSDSTPRLAGGYNEQFF. The V call is TRBV24-1, the J call TRBJ2-1; 13 bases map to TRBD2. V dropped 2 bases and J dropped 4; count of bases not matched to a gene: 10. This CDR3 is built from 19 residues. CDR1 and CDR2 (germline): KGHDR, SFDVKD.

V and J are TRBV3-1 (or the pseudogene TRBV3-2) and TRBJ1-5, with 7 bases matching TRBD1. This CDR3 is 16 amino acids long. With V trimmed by 1 base and J by 0 bases, 3 bases remained unmatched. Germline-derived CDR1 and CDR2 are LGHDT and YNNKEL (reference sequence). The CDR3 reads CASSQAGQSSNQPQHF. In DNA, the CDR3 is TGTGCCAGCAGCCAAGCGGGACAGTCTAGCAATCAGCCCCAGCATTTT.

This clone was seen only once. The rearrangement uses TRBV4-1 and TRBJ2-5; D possibly uses TRBD1 or TRBD2 (5 bases each). The CDR3 extends over 14 amino acids. CDR1 and CDR2 from the germline V gene are MGHRA and YSYEKL. Trimming shortened V by 1 base and J by 5 bases, and 11 bases separated the two germline ends. The CDR3 is CASSQGGGGETQYF. CDR3 bases: TGCGCCAGCAGCCAAGGCGGTGGGGGTGAGACCCAGTACTTC.

This chain connects TRBV7-2 to TRBJ2-7, with a tentative D call TRBD2 (6 bases). The CDR3 covers 15 residues. The germline V gene encodes CDR1 SGHTA and CDR2 FQGNSA. V lost 6 bases and J lost 0, with 15 bases in between. The chain's CDR3 is CASRRSGDTSYEQYF. The CDR3, as DNA: TGTGCCAGCAGACGTAGCGGTGACACCTCCTACGAGCAGTACTTC.

The rearrangement links TRBV5-4 to TRBJ2-7; D perhaps matches TRBD1 (6 bases). The CDR3 is 14 residues long. Trimming removed 3 bases at V and 1 base at J, with 11 bases between. Germline V gene lookup returns CDR1 SGHNT and CDR2 YYREEE (reference sequence). CDR3 in DNA: TGTGCCAGCAGCTACCAGACAGGTTCCTACGAGCAGTACTTC. Its translation: CASSYQTGSYEQYF.

This sequence joins TRBV7-2 and TRBJ1-6, with 7 bases matching TRBD1. The CDR3 is 15 residues long. From germline, CDR1 is SGHTA and CDR2 FQGNSA. Trimming removed 2 bases from V and 7 bases from J; junction bases left unmatched: 5. The CDR3 spells CASSLRRDSNSPLHF. In nucleotides, the CDR3 is TGTGCCAGCAGCTTAAGGAGGGACAGCAATTCACCCCTCCACTTT.

J is TRBJ2-3 and V is TRBV11-3; no reliable D call. V was pared by 2 bases and J by 1 base, with 7 bases between. This CDR3 spans 14 amino acids. Germline V lookup: CDR1 SGHNT, CDR2 YENEEA. The CDR3 DNA reads TGTGCCAGCAGCTTATACTCGGGCACAGATACGCAGTATTTT. Translating gives CASSLYSGTDTQYF.

The chain recombines TRBV5-6 with TRBJ1-2, with 7 bases aligning to TRBD1. Per the germline V gene, CDR1 is SGHDT and CDR2 is YYEEEE. With V trimmed by 1 base and J by 4 bases, 7 bases remained unmatched. This CDR3 has 15 amino acids. CDR3 bases: TGTGCCAGCAGCTTGTGGGACAGACATGGCTATGGCTACACCTTC. Translated: CASSLWDRHGYGYTF.

V is TRBV5-6 and J is TRBJ2-2; D possibly corresponds to TRBD2 (6 bases). The V gene lost 2 bases and the J gene lost 0 bases, with 11 bases spanning the gap. The germline V gene encodes CDR1 SGHDT and CDR2 YYEEEE. The CDR3 is made up of 16 amino acids. This CDR3 reads CASSFRGSTNTGELFF. In DNA, the CDR3 is TGTGCCAGCAGCTTCCGGGGGTCAACGAACACCGGGGAGCTGTTTTTT.

This chain joins TRBV27 and TRBJ1-6; tentative D call: TRBD1 (5 bases). V was clipped by 1 base and J by 11 bases, with 21 bases between them. The V gene's germline CDR1 is MNHEY and CDR2 SMNVEV (reference sequence). CDR3 length: 17 amino acids. CDR3 in DNA: TGTGCCAGCAGTTTATTATCTAACCGGGGGTCGGAGGCACCCCTCCACTTT. This translates into CASSLLSNRGSEAPLHF.

This chain uses TRBV2 with TRBJ1-2; D may be TRBD1 (5 bases). Trimming pared 4 bases from V and 0 bases from J, leaving 15 bases between. The CDR3 length is 16 residues. Germline assignment: CDR1 SNHLY and CDR2 FYNNEI. CDR3 in amino acids: CASSGQGERANYGYTF. CDR3 coding DNA: TGTGCCAGCAGTGGACAAGGGGAAAGGGCTAACTATGGCTACACCTTC.

This clone was detected once. The V and J genes are TRBV21-1 and TRBJ2-3; the D call TRBD2 from the table was never checked on the DNA. TRBV21-1 is recorded as a pseudogene. The CDR3 covers 21 residues. The chain's CDR3 is CASSKDSGSGGHLGPTDTQYF. The CDR3 DNA follows: TGTGCCAGCAGCAAAGATTCAGGTAGCGGGGGCCACCTCGGTCCCACAGATACGCAGTATTTT.

The chain couples TRBV6-2 or TRBV6-3 to TRBJ1-2, with TRBD1 matching over 8 bases. V lost 2 bases, J lost 7 bases, and 12 bases stayed unmatched. This CDR3 has 16 residues. The germline gives CDR1 MNHEY, CDR2 SVGEGT. The CDR3 loop is CASSYGQGAPRTGYTF. CDR3 coding DNA: TGTGCCAGCAGTTACGGGCAGGGGGCGCCTCGGACTGGCTACACCTTC.

The rearrangement joins TRBV13 to TRBJ1-2; TRBD1 might be the D (6 bases). Trimming cost V 5 bases and J 3 bases, with 16 bases left between them. Germline CDR1 and CDR2: PRHDT and FYEKMQ (reference sequence). This CDR3 region has 15 residues. CDR3 sequence reads: CASSGDTWEDYGYTF. CDR3 nucleotide sequence: TGTGCCAGCAGCGGGGACACTTGGGAGGACTATGGCTACACCTTC.

This sequence joins TRBV4-3 and TRBJ2-7; D ambiguous. Germline V gives CDR1 LGHNA, CDR2 YSLEER. The CDR3 is 15 amino acids. The V end was cut by 0 bases, the J end by 6 bases, with 15 bases between. The CDR3: CASSQEPVAPTEQYF. The CDR3 region has the DNA TGCGCCAGCAGCCAAGAACCTGTAGCCCCGACCGAGCAGTACTTC.

This rearrangement joins TRBV12-3 or TRBV12-4 to TRBJ1-2, with TRBD1 as a possible D gene (5 bases). The length of the CDR3 is 13 residues. Between the trimmed V and J ends, which lost 6 bases and 3 bases, there was a span of 11 bases. Written as DNA, the CDR3 is TGTGCCAGCAGGGCGGGACGTTACTATGGCTACACCTTC. Translated, it gives CASRAGRYYGYTF.

This chain joins TRBV9 and TRBJ2-5; 11 bases match TRBD2. The CDR3 length is 16 residues. CDR1 and CDR2 from the germline V gene are SGDLS and YYNGEE. V shed 1 base and J 5 bases; nucleotides not matched to a gene: 7. The CDR3 here is CASSVPTSGGGETQYF. CDR3 coding DNA: TGTGCCAGCAGCGTACCCACTAGCGGGGGAGGGGAGACCCAGTACTTC.

V is TRBV3-1 (or the pseudogene TRBV3-2) and J is TRBJ2-1, with no clear D. There are 11 residues in the CDR3. Looked up from germline, CDR1 is LGHDT and CDR2 is YNNKEL (reference sequence). The V end was cut by 4 bases, the J end by 8 bases, with 6 bases between. Here the CDR3 DNA reads TGTGCCAGCAGCCCGCTTTATGAGCAGTTCTTC. Its translation: CASSPLYEQFF.

The V gene is TRBV9, the J gene TRBJ2-5; D perhaps matches TRBD2 (5 bases). Germline values: CDR1 SGDLS, CDR2 YYNGEE. This CDR3 spans 13 amino acids. Trimming took off 4 bases at V and 5 bases at J, with 12 bases between the two ends. CDR3 in amino acids: CASSPGGYETQYF. CDR3 bases: TGTGCCAGCAGCCCCGGAGGCTACGAGACCCAGTACTTC. Full variable domain (rest looked up from reference TRBV9 and TRBJ2-5): DSGVTQTPKHLITATGQRVTLRCSPRSGDLSVYWYQQSLDQGLQFLIQYYNGEERAKGNILERFSAQQFPDLHSELNLSSLELGDSALYFCASSPGGYETQYFGPGTRLLVL.

CDR3 in DNA: TGTGCCAGCAGCCCGGACGGACGCTCCTACGAGCAGTACTTC. Amino acid sequence: CASSPDGRSYEQYF. The rearrangement uses TRBV6-5 and TRBJ2-7; no clear D gene. From germline, CDR1 is MNHEY and CDR2 SVGAGI. The CDR3 consists of 14 residues. The V gene lost 6 bases and the J gene lost 0 bases, with 12 bases spanning the gap.

The chain has TRBV10-2 and TRBJ1-2; the D is unclear. Germline V gives CDR1 WSHSY, CDR2 SAAADI. V was pared by 3 bases and J by 5 bases, with 10 bases between. The CDR3 totals 13 residues. This CDR3 reads CASSDRRQYGYTF. The DNA for the CDR3 is TGCGCCAGCAGTGACAGGAGGCAGTATGGCTACACCTTC.

The V call is TRBV11-3, the J call TRBJ1-3; no clear D. V was trimmed by 2 bases and J by 0 bases, leaving 5 bases between them. The germline V gene has CDR1 SGHNT and CDR2 YENEEA. The CDR3 loop spans 14 amino acids. CDR3 nucleotide sequence: TGTGCCAGCAGCTTACAAAGCTCTGGAAACACCATATATTTT. The encoded protein is CASSLQSSGNTIYF.

This chain connects TRBV7-3 to TRBJ1-2, with TRBD1 identical over 12 bases. The trim removed 5 bases at V and 5 bases at J, leaving 3 bases unmatched. CDR3 length equals 14 residues. Germline CDR1 and CDR2: SGHTA and FQGTGA. The CDR3, as DNA: TGTGCCAGCAGCGCGGGACAGGGGGCGTATGGCTACACCTTC. Translating it yields CASSAGQGAYGYTF.

The rearrangement uses TRBV14 and TRBJ1-1; D not resolved. Germline CDR1 and CDR2: SGHDN and FVKESK. The V and J ends lost 2 bases and 1 base respectively, with 11 bases between them. CDR3 length: 15 amino acids. CDR3 sequence reads: CASSQLGFSNTEAFF. The DNA of the CDR3 is TGTGCCAGCAGCCAATTGGGGTTTTCGAACACTGAAGCTTTCTTT.